This T cell receptor beta chain derives from a study of T cell responses to AZD1222 COVID-19 vaccine. Broader study findings: There were mostly white British donors and more females than males, and clonal diversity was possibly underestimated. Increased Spike-specific TCR breadth and depth were observed after two AZD1222 doses.

Sequencing used immunoSEQ multiplex PCR; TCRdb keeps in-frame clones, though not all of them. This table has more than 140,000 clones, about 87% appearing once. CDR1 and CDR2 (germline): SGHVS, FNYEAQ. The V gene end was trimmed by 5 bases and the J gene end by 0 bases; junction bases not matched to a gene: 11. This CDR3 has 18 residues. Regarding this clone: What it recognizes is unknown.

V usage is TRBV7-6 and J usage is TRBJ1-4; 8 nucleotides line up with TRBD1. This sequence originates from an adult in good health. Here the sequenced sample was peripheral blood, taken on day 0 of MenACWY control vaccination. The CDR3 reads CASSRDRHNWATNEKLFF. The CDR3, as DNA: TGTGCCAGCAGCCGGGACAGGCATAATTGGGCAACTAATGAAAAACTGTTTTTT.